Below, 27 T cell receptor beta chains from the same sample are listed, as sequenced in a study of cytomegalovirus exposure and HLA in healthy donors. Primers for the PCR totalled 60 Vbeta and 13 Jbeta. The data were produced by immunoSEQ multiplex PCR, yet TCRdb's version contains in-frame clones alone and is incomplete. The repertoire holds some 130,000 clones, with approximately 80% as singletons. Material: PBMCs. Source of these receptors: a man aged 30 to 39 in good health and CMV-seronegative.

This clone was detected only a few times. CDR3 in amino acids: CASSRHRMATNEKLFF. In DNA form, the CDR3 reads TGTGCCAGCAGCCGACACCGTATGGCAACTAATGAAAAACTGTTTTTT. The chain uses TRBV28 and TRBJ1-4; D is ambiguous. In germline, CDR1 is MDHEN, CDR2 SYDVKM. The CDR3 is 16 amino acids. V was clipped by 6 bases and J by 0 bases, with 14 bases between them.

This chain connects TRBV28 to TRBJ2-1, with TRBD2 identical over 11 bases. Germline V gives CDR1 MDHEN, CDR2 SYDVKM. J lost 6 bases, V lost 10 bases, and 17 bases had no gene match. The CDR3 covers 17 residues. The CDR3 sequence: CAIHPTSGSLGFNEQFF. The CDR3 DNA reads TGTGCCATCCATCCCACTAGCGGGAGTTTGGGGTTCAATGAGCAGTTCTTC.

The J gene is TRBJ2-5, the V gene TRBV25-1; possible D gene TRBD1, 6 bases. Germline V lookup: CDR1 MGHDK, CDR2 SYGVNS. Trimming took off 8 bases at V and 5 bases at J, with 18 bases between the two ends. This CDR3 has 14 residues. The CDR3 loop reads CASSPWGPYETQYF. CDR3 nucleotides: TGTGCCAGCTCTCCATGGGGGCCTTATGAGACCCAGTACTTC.

As concerns this clone: The sample holds other DNA sequences that translate to the same CDR3. V is TRBV28 and J is TRBJ2-1; 11 bases align to TRBD2. Unmatched junction bases numbered 1, after V lost 8 bases and J lost 4 bases. The length of the CDR3 is 13 residues. Germline loops: CDR1 MDHEN, CDR2 SYDVKM. CDR3 DNA sequence: TGTGCCAGCCGGACTAGCGGGTACAATGAGCAGTTCTTC. Amino acids: CASRTSGYNEQFF.

The genes are TRBV11-1 and TRBJ2-7; a weak D match, TRBD1 (6 bases). Per germline, CDR1 SGHAT and CDR2 FQDESV (reference sequence). The CDR3 length is 15 residues. V lost 5 bases to trimming and J lost 9 bases, with 23 bases between them. The CDR3 here is CASSPRTLQGLAQYF. The DNA of the CDR3 is TGTGCCAGCAGCCCCCGGACCCTACAGGGATTGGCGCAGTACTTC.

The CDR3 sequence is CASRNRVGNTIYF. The CDR3 region has the DNA TGTGCCAGCAGGAACAGGGTCGGAAACACCATATATTTT. The V and J genes are TRBV2 and TRBJ1-3; a possible D gene is TRBD1 (6 bases). V lost 6 bases and J 4 bases, leaving 10 bases between the germline ends. Germline V lookup: CDR1 SNHLY, CDR2 FYNNEI. There are 13 residues in the CDR3.

J is TRBJ1-5 and V is TRBV2; perhaps TRBD1 as D (6 bases). Germline CDR1 SNHLY, CDR2 FYNNEI. CDR3 length equals 15 residues. V lost 6 bases, J lost 6 bases, and 18 bases lay in between. CDR3 nucleotides: TGTGCCAGCAGACAGGTAACAGGGTTAAGTCAGCCCCAGCATTTT. Translation gives CASRQVTGLSQPQHF.

The rearrangement uses TRBV11-2 and TRBJ1-1; D unresolved. The CDR3 consists of 16 residues. The germline gives CDR1 SGHAT, CDR2 FQNNGV. V was pared by 5 bases and J by 10 bases, with 26 bases between. DNA of the CDR3: TGTGCCAGCAGCCCTATCCGATCAGGAAAAAGACAACTAGCTTTCTTT. It specifies CASSPIRSGKRQLAFF.

The chain is built from TRBV18 and TRBJ1-1; D call uncertain. CDR1 KGHSH and CDR2 LQKENI come from the germline V gene. CDR3 length: 14 residues. V dropped 6 bases and J dropped 1 base, with 12 bases sitting between them. The CDR3 nucleotides read TGTGCCAGCTCGTCGACGGGGTCGAACACTGAAGCTTTCTTT. As protein: CASSSTGSNTEAFF.

CDR3 sequence (DNA): TGTGCCAGTAGCCGAGACAGACAAGAGACCCAGTACTTC. Translation gives CASSRDRQETQYF. The genes are TRBV19 and TRBJ2-5; D might be TRBD1 (5 bases). This CDR3 contains 13 residues. Germline V gene sequence: CDR1 LNHDA, CDR2 SQIVND (reference sequence). With 6 bases removed from V and 2 bases from J, the gap between germline ends came to 10 bases.

V and J are TRBV6-1 and TRBJ1-2, with a weak D call TRBD1 (5 bases). The CDR3 is 17 amino acids. Germline assignment: CDR1 MNHNS and CDR2 SASEGT. V lost 3 bases and J 5 bases, leaving 22 bases between the germline ends. DNA of the CDR3: TGTGCCAGCAGTGAGGGTATAGACAGTTTGGGTCATTATGGCTACACCTTC. Protein: CASSEGIDSLGHYGYTF.

The J gene is TRBJ2-5, the V gene TRBV5-6, with D uncertain. The V end lost 1 base, the J end lost 3 bases, and 4 bases lay between the germline ends. The CDR3 has 12 amino acids. CDR1 SGHDT and CDR2 YYEEEE come from the germline V gene. CDR3 region: CASSLIEETQYF. CDR3 bases: TGTGCCAGCAGCTTGATAGAAGAGACCCAGTACTTC.

This clone occurred once. This chain connects TRBV7-9 to TRBJ2-1; the match to TRBD2 covers 10 bases. Losses at the gene ends were 5 bases for V and 7 bases for J; bases not matched to a gene: 11. The CDR3 runs 16 residues. Germline CDR1 SEHNR, CDR2 FQNEAQ (reference sequence). The CDR3 is CASSPGWLAGVNEQFF. Here the CDR3 DNA reads TGTGCCAGCAGCCCAGGCTGGCTAGCGGGAGTGAATGAGCAGTTCTTC.

V and J are TRBV21-1 and TRBJ1-1. TRBV21-1 is a recognized pseudogene. The CDR3 is made up of 14 amino acids. Written as DNA, the CDR3 is TGTGCCAGCAGGCCGGGAGGGGAGAACACTGAAGCTTTCTTT. It codes for CASRPGGENTEAFF.

V is TRBV28 and J is TRBJ1-1; D not certain. CDR3 size: 15 residues. The V gene lost 4 bases and the J gene lost 4 bases, with 16 bases spanning the gap. The V gene's germline CDR1 is MDHEN and CDR2 SYDVKM. CDR3 sequence reads: CASSSWRVRSTEAFF. For the CDR3, the DNA is TGTGCCAGCAGTTCTTGGAGGGTGAGGAGCACTGAAGCTTTCTTT.

The rearrangement links TRBV4-3 to TRBJ1-2; 10 bases are shared with TRBD1. CDR3 length: 15 amino acids. Germline values: CDR1 LGHNA, CDR2 YSLEER. Trimming removed 1 base from V and 4 bases from J; junction bases left unmatched: 3. The chain's CDR3 is CASSQGQGAFYGYTF. The CDR3 nucleotides read TGCGCCAGCAGCCAAGGACAGGGGGCTTTCTATGGCTACACCTTC.

The V gene is TRBV7-2, the J gene TRBJ2-7, with a weak D call TRBD1 (5 bases). The V gene's germline CDR1 is SGHTA and CDR2 FQGNSA. The CDR3 totals 16 residues. V lost 1 base and J lost 6, with 19 bases in between. As DNA, the CDR3 is TGTGCCAGCAGCTTAGTGGCACGGCAGGGTCAGGGCGAGCAGTACTTC. This gives the protein CASSLVARQGQGEQYF. Filled out from reference TRBV7-2 and TRBJ2-7, the complete variable domain reads GAGVSQSPSNKVTEKGKDVELRCDPISGHTALYWYRQSLGQGLEFLIYFQGNSAPDKSGLPSDRFSAERTGGSVSTLTIQRTQQEDSAVYLCASSLVARQGQGEQYFGPGTRLTVT.

This chain joins TRBV27 and TRBJ1-1; a possible D gene is TRBD1 (5 bases). CDR3 length: 14 residues. CDR1 is MNHEY, CDR2 SMNVEV, per germline (reference sequence). V was cut by 5 bases and J by 6 bases, with 16 bases left in between. The CDR3 DNA reads as TGTGCCAGCAGTGCCGACCGGTGGGGCTCTGAAGCTTTCTTT. As protein: CASSADRWGSEAFF.

CDR3 coding DNA: TGTGCCAGCAGCAGGGGACTAGCGGACAATGAGCAGTTCTTC. Translating gives CASSRGLADNEQFF. The J gene is TRBJ2-1, the V gene TRBV7-2, with 11 bases aligning to TRBD2. With V trimmed by 5 bases and J by 5 bases, 2 bases remained unmatched. The CDR3 is made up of 14 amino acids. CDR1 and CDR2 from the germline V gene are SGHTA and FQGNSA.

The V call is TRBV7-7, the J call TRBJ2-2, with D perhaps matching TRBD2 (7 bases). The CDR3 totals 17 residues. Trimming removed 5 bases at V and 0 bases at J, with 16 bases between. CDR1 SSHAT and CDR2 FNYEAQ come from the germline V gene (reference sequence). The CDR3 bases are TGTGCCAGCAGCGCCTTAGGGGGGGTCGCGAACACCGGGGAGCTGTTTTTT. Translation gives CASSALGGVANTGELFF. Complete variable domain (other parts from reference TRBV7-7 and TRBJ2-2): GAGVSQSPRYKVTKRGQDVTLRCDPISSHATLYWYQQALGQGPEFLTYFNYEAQPDKSGLPSDRFSAERPEGSISTLTIQRTEQRDSAMYRCASSALGGVANTGELFFGEGSRLTVL.

The rearrangement links TRBV5-1 to TRBJ2-1; 8 bases align to TRBD2. Per germline, CDR1 SGHRS and CDR2 YFSETQ. This CDR3 region has 18 residues. Trimming took 2 bases from V and 5 from J; bases not matched to a gene: 15. This chain's CDR3 is CASSFLLSERETHNEQFF. The CDR3 DNA is TGCGCCAGCAGCTTTCTTCTTAGCGAGCGGGAGACCCACAATGAGCAGTTCTTC.

This clone appeared a single time. Here the CDR3 DNA reads TGTGCCAGTAAATCAGGCACTAGCGGATTTCGCACAGATACGCAGTATTTT. Translation gives CASKSGTSGFRTDTQYF. The V gene is TRBV19, the J gene TRBJ2-3; 8 nucleotides agree with TRBD2. After removal of 7 bases from V and 1 base from J, the junction contained 13 bases not matched to a gene. This CDR3 is built from 17 residues. CDR1 is LNHDA and CDR2 is SQIVND in the germline V gene (reference sequence). The full variable domain, completed using reference TRBV19 and TRBJ2-3, is DGGITQSPKYLFRKEGQNVTLSCEQNLNHDAMYWYRQDPGQGLRLIYYSQIVNDFQKGDIAEGYSVSREKKESFPLTVTSAQKNPTAFYLCASKSGTSGFRTDTQYFGPGTRLTVL.

CDR3 amino acids: CASRFGQGANEQYF. As DNA, the CDR3 is TGCGCCAGCAGATTTGGGCAGGGGGCCAACGAGCAGTACTTC. The chain links TRBV5-1 to TRBJ2-7, with TRBD1 matching 8 bases. The CDR3 is 14 amino acids. The V gene end was trimmed by 5 bases and the J gene end by 5 bases; junction bases not matched to a gene: 9. Germline assignment: CDR1 SGHRS and CDR2 YFSETQ.

The J gene is TRBJ1-2, the V gene TRBV19; D not certain. Germline lookup yields CDR1 LNHDA and CDR2 SQIVND (reference sequence). V was cut by 4 bases and J by 7 bases, with 10 bases left in between. This CDR3 has 12 amino acids. CDR3 sequence (DNA): TGTGCCAGTAGTACAGGAAAAGGTGGCTACACCTTC. Translating it yields CASSTGKGGYTF.

The rearrangement links TRBV18 to TRBJ2-1, with 8 bases aligning to TRBD1. V gave up 0 bases and J gave up 5 bases; unmatched junction bases: 6. CDR3 length: 16 residues. The germline V gene encodes CDR1 KGHSH and CDR2 LQKENI. CDR3 bases: TGTGCCAGCTCACCACCGAGGACAGGGCCCAACAATGAGCAGTTCTTC. Translated: CASSPPRTGPNNEQFF.

Details on this clone: In the same sample, other DNA sequences code for this CDR3. The chain couples TRBV5-1 to TRBJ1-5; tentatively, D is TRBD1 (5 bases). Germline-derived CDR1 and CDR2 are SGHRS and YFSETQ. The CDR3 has 14 amino acids. V was cut by 4 bases and J by 2 bases, with 10 bases left in between. CDR3 coding DNA: TGCGCCAGCAGCCTGGGGGGAGGCAATCAGCCCCAGCATTTT. Translation gives CASSLGGGNQPQHF. The full variable domain, completed using reference TRBV5-1 and TRBJ1-5, is KAGVTQTPRYLIKTRGQQVTLSCSPISGHRSVSWYQQTPGQGLQFLFEYFSETQRNKGNFPGRFSGRQFSNSRSEMNVSTLELGDSALYLCASSLGGGNQPQHFGDGTRLSIL.

In its sample, this clone was seen a few times. This chain links TRBV5-1 with TRBJ1-3; no firm D call. Germline V CDR1 and CDR2: SGHRS, YFSETQ. The CDR3 totals 16 residues. V lost 0 bases to trimming and J lost 0 bases, with 10 bases between them. This CDR3 reads CASSLVQADSGNTIYF. The CDR3 nucleotides read TGCGCCAGCAGCTTGGTGCAGGCTGACTCTGGAAACACCATATATTTT.